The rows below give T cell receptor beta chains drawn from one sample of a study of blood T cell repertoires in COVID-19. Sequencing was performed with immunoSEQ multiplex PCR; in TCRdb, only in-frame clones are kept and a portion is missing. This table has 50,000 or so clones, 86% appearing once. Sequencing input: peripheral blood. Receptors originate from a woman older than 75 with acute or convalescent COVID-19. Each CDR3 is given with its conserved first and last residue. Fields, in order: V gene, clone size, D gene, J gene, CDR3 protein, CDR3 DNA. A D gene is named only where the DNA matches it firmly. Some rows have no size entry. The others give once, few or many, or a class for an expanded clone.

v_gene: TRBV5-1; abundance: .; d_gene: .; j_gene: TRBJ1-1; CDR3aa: CASSFDSPMNTEAFF; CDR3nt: TGCGCCAGCAGCTTTGACAGCCCTATGAACACTGAAGCTTTCTTT
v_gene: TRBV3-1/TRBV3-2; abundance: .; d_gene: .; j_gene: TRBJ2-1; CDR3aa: CASSQDRGLDNEQFF; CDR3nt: TGTGCCAGCAGCCAAGATCGGGGACTGGACAATGAGCAGTTCTTC
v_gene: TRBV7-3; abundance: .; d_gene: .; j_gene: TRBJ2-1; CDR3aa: CASSGVGQGRDEQFF; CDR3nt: TGTGCCAGCAGCGGCGTGGGGCAGGGCCGGGATGAGCAGTTCTTC
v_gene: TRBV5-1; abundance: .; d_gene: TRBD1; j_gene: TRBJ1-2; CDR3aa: CASSPTGGRYGYTF; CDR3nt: TGCGCCAGCAGCCCGACAGGGGGTAGGTACGGCTACACCTTC
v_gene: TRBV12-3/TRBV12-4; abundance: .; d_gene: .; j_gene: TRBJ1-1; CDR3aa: CASSLRGSREAFF; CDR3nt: TGTGCCAGCAGTTTAAGAGGGTCGCGTGAAGCTTTCTTT
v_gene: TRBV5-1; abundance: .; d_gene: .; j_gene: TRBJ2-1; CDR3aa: CASTRAGVTYNEQFF; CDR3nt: TGCGCCAGCACGAGGGCAGGGGTCACCTACAATGAGCAGTTCTTC
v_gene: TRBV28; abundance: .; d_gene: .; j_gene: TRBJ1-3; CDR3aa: CASSQTLDRSGNTIYF; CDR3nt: TGTGCCAGCAGTCAAACCTTAGACAGATCTGGAAACACCATATATTTT
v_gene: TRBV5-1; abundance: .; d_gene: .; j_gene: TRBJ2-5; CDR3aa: CASSTPDSRIIQETQYF; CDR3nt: TGCGCCAGCAGTACGCCCGACAGTCGTATTATCCAAGAGACCCAGTACTTC
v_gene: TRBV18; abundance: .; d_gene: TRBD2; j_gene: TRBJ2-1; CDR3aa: CASSEAGLAGMFF; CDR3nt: TGTGCCAGCTCAGAAGCGGGACTAGCGGGAATGTTCTTC
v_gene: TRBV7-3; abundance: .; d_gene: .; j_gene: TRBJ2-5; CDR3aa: CASSQAPVAGPQGTQYF; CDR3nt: TGTGCCAGCAGTCAGGCCCCGGTAGCAGGGCCCCAGGGGACCCAGTACTTC
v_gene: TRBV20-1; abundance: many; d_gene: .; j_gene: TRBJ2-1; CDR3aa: CSASLNEQFF; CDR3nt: TGCAGTGCTAGCCTCAATGAGCAGTTCTTC
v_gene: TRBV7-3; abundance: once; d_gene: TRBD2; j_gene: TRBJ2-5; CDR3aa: CASSSGLAGVETQYF; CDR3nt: TGTGCCAGCAGCTCAGGACTAGCGGGAGTAGAGACCCAGTACTTC
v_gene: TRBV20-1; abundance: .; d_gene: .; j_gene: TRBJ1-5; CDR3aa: CSASDQLNQPQHF; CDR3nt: TGCAGTGCTAGTGATCAGTTAAATCAGCCCCAGCATTTT
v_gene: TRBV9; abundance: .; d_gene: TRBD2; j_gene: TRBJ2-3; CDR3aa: CASSVGPERGGSDTQYF; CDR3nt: TGTGCCAGCAGCGTAGGACCGGAGCGGGGGGGCTCAGATACGCAGTATTTT
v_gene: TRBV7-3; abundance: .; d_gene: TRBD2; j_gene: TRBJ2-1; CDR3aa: CASSFPGLAGSKNNEQFF; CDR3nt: TGTGCCAGCAGCTTCCCGGGACTAGCGGGATCCAAGAACAATGAGCAGTTCTTC
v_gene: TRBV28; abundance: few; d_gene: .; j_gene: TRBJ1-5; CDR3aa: CASSPWGQGQSSNQPQHF; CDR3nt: TGTGCCAGCAGTCCTTGGGGCCAGGGACAATCTAGCAATCAGCCCCAGCATTTT
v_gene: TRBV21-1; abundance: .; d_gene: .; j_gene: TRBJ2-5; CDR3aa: CASSSWGEETQYF; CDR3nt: TGTGCCAGCAGCTCCTGGGGGGAAGAGACCCAGTACTTC
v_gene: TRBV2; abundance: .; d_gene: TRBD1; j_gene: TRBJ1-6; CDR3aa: CASRGTGDSPLHF; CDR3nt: TGTGCCAGCAGGGGGACAGGGGATTCACCCCTCCACTTT
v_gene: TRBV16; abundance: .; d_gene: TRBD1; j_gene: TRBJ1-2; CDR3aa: CASSQLQGSGYTF; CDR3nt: TGTGCCAGCAGCCAACTACAGGGGTCGGGCTACACCTTC
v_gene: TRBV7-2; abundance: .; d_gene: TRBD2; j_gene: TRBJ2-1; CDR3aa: CASSRGSGGRNEQFF; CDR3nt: TGTGCCAGCAGTCGAGGGAGCGGGGGGCGCAATGAGCAGTTCTTC
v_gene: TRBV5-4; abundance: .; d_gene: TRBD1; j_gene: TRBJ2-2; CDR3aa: CASSFGDRANTGELFF; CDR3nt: TGTGCCAGCAGCTTCGGCGACAGGGCGAACACCGGGGAGCTGTTTTTT
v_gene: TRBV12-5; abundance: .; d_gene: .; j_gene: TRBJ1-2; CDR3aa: CASGLVRGGWHGYTF; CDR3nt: TGTGCTAGTGGTTTGGTACGCGGGGGCTGGCATGGCTACACCTTC
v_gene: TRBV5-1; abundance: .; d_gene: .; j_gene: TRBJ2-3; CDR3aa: CASSLSQGGTDTQYF; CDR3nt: TGCGCCAGCAGCTTGTCCCAGGGAGGTACAGATACGCAGTATTTT
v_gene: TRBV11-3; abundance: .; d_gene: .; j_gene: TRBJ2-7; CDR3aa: CASSPRAHEQYF; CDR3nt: TGTGCCAGCAGCCCCAGGGCGCACGAGCAGTACTTC
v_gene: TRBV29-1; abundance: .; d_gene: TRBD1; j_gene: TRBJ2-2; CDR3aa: CSVPDRANTGELFF; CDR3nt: TGCAGCGTTCCGGACAGGGCGAACACCGGGGAGCTGTTTTTT
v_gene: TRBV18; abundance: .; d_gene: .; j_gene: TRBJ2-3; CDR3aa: CASSPWPDTQYF; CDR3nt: TGTGCCAGCTCACCATGGCCAGATACGCAGTATTTT
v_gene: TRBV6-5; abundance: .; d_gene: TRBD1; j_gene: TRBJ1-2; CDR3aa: CASEHPPGQGRGYTF; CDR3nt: TGTGCCAGCGAACATCCTCCGGGACAGGGGAGAGGCTACACCTTC
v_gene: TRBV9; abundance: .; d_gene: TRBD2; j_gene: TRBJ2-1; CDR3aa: CASSEVSGTSGGANEQFF; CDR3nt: TGTGCCAGCAGCGAGGTGTCAGGGACTAGCGGGGGGGCCAATGAGCAGTTCTTC
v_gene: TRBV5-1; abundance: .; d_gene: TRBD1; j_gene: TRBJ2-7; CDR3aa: CASSWGQGSTYEQYF; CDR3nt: TGCGCCAGCAGCTGGGGACAGGGGTCAACCTACGAGCAGTACTTC
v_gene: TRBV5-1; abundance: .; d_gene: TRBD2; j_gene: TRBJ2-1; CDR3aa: CASSPQGAGGNEQFF; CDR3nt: TGCGCCAGCAGCCCTCAAGGAGCGGGGGGCAATGAGCAGTTCTTC
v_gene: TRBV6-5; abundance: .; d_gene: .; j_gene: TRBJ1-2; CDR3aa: CASSSFQGPNYGYTF; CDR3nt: TGTGCCAGCAGTAGCTTTCAGGGGCCTAACTATGGCTACACCTTC
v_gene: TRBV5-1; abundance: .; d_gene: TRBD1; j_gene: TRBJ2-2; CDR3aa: CASSSGQGETGELFF; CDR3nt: TGCGCCAGCAGCTCGGGACAGGGGGAGACCGGGGAGCTGTTTTTT
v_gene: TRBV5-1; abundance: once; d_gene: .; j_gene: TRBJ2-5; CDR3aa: CASSLGSRARETQYF; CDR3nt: TGCGCCAGCAGCTTGGGAAGCAGGGCCCGAGAGACCCAGTACTTC
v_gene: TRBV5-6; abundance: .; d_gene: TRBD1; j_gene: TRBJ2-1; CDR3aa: CASSLGTGYNEQFF; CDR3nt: TGTGCCAGCAGCTTAGGGACAGGGTACAATGAGCAGTTCTTC
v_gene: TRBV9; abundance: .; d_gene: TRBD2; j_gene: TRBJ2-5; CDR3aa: CASSVAGGPGGETQYF; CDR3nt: TGTGCCAGCAGCGTAGCTGGGGGACCCGGGGGGGAGACCCAGTACTTC
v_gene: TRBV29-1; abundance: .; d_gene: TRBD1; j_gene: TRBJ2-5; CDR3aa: CSHTGAGETQYF; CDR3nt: TGCAGCCACACAGGGGCGGGAGAGACCCAGTACTTC
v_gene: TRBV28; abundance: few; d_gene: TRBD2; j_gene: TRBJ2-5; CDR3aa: CASSSRTRRETQYF; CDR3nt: TGTGCCAGCAGTTCCCGGACTAGGCGAGAGACCCAGTACTTC
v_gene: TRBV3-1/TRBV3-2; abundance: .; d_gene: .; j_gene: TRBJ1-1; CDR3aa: CASGKTEDTEAFF; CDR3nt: TGTGCCAGCGGAAAGACCGAGGACACTGAAGCTTTCTTT
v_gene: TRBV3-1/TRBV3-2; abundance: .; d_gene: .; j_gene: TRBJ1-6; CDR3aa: CASSQVVGPTTRNSPLHF; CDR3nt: TGTGCCAGCAGCCAAGTGGTGGGCCCTACAACACGGAATTCACCCCTCCACTTT
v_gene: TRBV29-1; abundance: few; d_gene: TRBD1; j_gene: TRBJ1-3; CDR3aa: CSVTDRGYSGNTIYF; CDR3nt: TGCAGCGTTACCGACAGGGGCTACTCTGGAAACACCATATATTTT
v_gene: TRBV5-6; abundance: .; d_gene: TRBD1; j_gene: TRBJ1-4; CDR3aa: CASRRGRDEKLFF; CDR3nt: TGTGCCAGCAGGAGGGGGCGGGATGAAAAACTGTTTTTT
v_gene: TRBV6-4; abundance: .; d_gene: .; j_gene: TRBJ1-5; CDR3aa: CASSDSSVGRGRSQHF; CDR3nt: TGTGCCAGCAGTGACTCGAGTGTCGGCAGGGGAAGGTCCCAGCATTTT
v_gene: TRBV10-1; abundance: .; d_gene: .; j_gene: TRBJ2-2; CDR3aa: CASSEGAGNTGELFF; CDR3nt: TGCGCCAGCAGTGAAGGTGCGGGGAACACCGGGGAGCTGTTTTTT
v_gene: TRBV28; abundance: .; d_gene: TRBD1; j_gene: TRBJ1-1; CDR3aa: CASSPGQPLKAFF; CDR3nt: TGTGCCAGCAGCCCGGGACAGCCACTTAAAGCTTTCTTT
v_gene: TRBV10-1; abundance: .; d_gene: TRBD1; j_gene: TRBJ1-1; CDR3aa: CASSSDRTNTEAFF; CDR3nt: TGCGCCAGCAGTTCGGACAGGACGAACACTGAAGCTTTCTTT
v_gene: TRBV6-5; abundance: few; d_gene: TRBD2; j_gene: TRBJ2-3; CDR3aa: CASSILAGGADTQYF; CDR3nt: TGTGCCAGCAGCATTCTAGCGGGGGGTGCAGATACGCAGTATTTT
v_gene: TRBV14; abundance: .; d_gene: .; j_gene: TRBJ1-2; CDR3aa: CASSQTYSYGYTF; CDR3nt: TGTGCCAGCAGCCAAACGTACAGCTATGGCTACACCTTC
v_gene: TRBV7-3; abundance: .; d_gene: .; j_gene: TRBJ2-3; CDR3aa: CASSLGSGTSTDTQYF; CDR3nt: TGTGCCAGCAGCTTAGGTAGCGGAACTAGCACAGATACGCAGTATTTT
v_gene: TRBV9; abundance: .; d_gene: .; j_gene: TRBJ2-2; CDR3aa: CASSVVLAGGTGELFF; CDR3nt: TGTGCCAGCAGCGTAGTGTTGGCCGGGGGCACCGGGGAGCTGTTTTTT